This T cell receptor (beta chain) was retrieved from a study of graft-versus-host responses after intestinal transplantation. Libraries were prepared by immunoSEQ multiplex PCR; TCRdb keeps only in-frame clonotypes and omits some of them. The sample contains about 78,000 clones, around 91% of which appear only once. Concerning this clone: As yet, its antigen is unknown.

Study results and limitations: Recipient marrow showed GvH clones, some seen first in ileum or blood.

Germline CDR1 MGHRA, CDR2 YSYEKL. This CDR3 has 16 residues. Trimming removed 1 base at V and 4 bases at J, with 16 bases between. The TCR sequence derives from a human donor who was the organ donor for an intestinal transplant. The genes are TRBV4-1 and TRBJ1-2; TRBD1 might be the D (6 bases). The material was unstimulated CD8+ T cells sorted from spleen or lymph node cells, obtained before transplant. The CDR3 sequence: CASSQGPEGQLYGYTF. For the CDR3, the DNA is TGCGCCAGCAGCCAAGGACCAGAGGGACAACTCTATGGCTACACCTTC.